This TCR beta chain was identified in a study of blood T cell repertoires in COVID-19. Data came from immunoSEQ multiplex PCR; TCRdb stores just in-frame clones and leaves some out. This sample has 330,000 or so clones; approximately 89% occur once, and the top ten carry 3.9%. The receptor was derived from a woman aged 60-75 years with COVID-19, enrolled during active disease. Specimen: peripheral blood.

CDR3 sequence reads: CARSFHRDRGLVSSYNEQFF. CDR3 nucleotide sequence: TGTGCCAGAAGCTTCCACCGGGACAGGGGCCTAGTTAGCTCCTACAATGAGCAGTTCTTC. The chain combines TRBV5-3 with TRBJ2-1; TRBD1 matches at 10 bases. TRBV5-3 counts as an open reading frame of uncertain function. V lost 2 bases and J lost 0; bases outside the gene matches: 14. There are 20 residues in the CDR3.